These T cell receptor beta chains were read from a single sample in a study of regulatory T cells in long-lasting Graves disease. TCRdb reprocessed the multiplex PCR reads via MiXCR and lists one record per CDR3 protein. Among about 430,000 distinct CDR3 sequences listed, around 20% were seen once. The specimen was peripheral blood mononuclear cells (PBMCs), collected when the disease was refractory, from a patient treated with antithyroid drugs. These receptors were collected from a female donor with Graves disease. Both conserved end residues are part of each CDR3.

>TRBJ2-2|TRBV20-1
CSASGTSGRGTGELFF
>TRBJ2-5|TRBV3-1
CASSHGWVQETQYF
>TRBJ2-3|TRBV2
CASSDGDSGRYGTDTQYF
>TRBJ2-5|TRBV12-3/TRBV12-4
CASSLGQGGETQYF
>TRBJ2-4|TRBV2
CASSYDGERGIQYF
>TRBJ1-1|TRBV2
CASFPGRLTEAFF
>TRBJ1-1|TRBV30
CAWIGTEAFF
>TRBJ1-3|TRBV20-1
CSARPSGSSGNTIYF
>TRBJ1-1|TRBV20-1
CSVRLNPSGTGGPEAFF
>TRBJ1-3|TRBV10-2
CASSFFTGESGNTIYF
>TRBJ2-2|TRBV24-1
CATSGRGRGTSLNSALDTGELFF
>TRBJ2-2|TRBV12-3/TRBV12-4
CASRGDGEVRGGLFF
>TRBJ2-7|TRBV28
CASSDPGVGPYEQYF
>TRBJ2-7|TRBV29-1
CSAGTSGSCEQYF
>TRBJ2-2|TRBV19
CASSIAFSATNTGELFF
>TRBJ2-2|TRBV6-1
CASSEWDGGGGELFF
>TRBJ2-7|TRBV28
CASSSDNYEQYF
>TRBJ2-7|TRBV28
CASSSGTREYAEQYF
>TRBJ2-5|TRBV29-1
CSEGQEETQYF
>TRBJ2-7|TRBV28
CASSPMSDISYEQYF
>TRBJ2-2|TRBV18
CASSPPGQMYTGELFF
>TRBJ2-2|TRBV2
CASSNEDAGELFF